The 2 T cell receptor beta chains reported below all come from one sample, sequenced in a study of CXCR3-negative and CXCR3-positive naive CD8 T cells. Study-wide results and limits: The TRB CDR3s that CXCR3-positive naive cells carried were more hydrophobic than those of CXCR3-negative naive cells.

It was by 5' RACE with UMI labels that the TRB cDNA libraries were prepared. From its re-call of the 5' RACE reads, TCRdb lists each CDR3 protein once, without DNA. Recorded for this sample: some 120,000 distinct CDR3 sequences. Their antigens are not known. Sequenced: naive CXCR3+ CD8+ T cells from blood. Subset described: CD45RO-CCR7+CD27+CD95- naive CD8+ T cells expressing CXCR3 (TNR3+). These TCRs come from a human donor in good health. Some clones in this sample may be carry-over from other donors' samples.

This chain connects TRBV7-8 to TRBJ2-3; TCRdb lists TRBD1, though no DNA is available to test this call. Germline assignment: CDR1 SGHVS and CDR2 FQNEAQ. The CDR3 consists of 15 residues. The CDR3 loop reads CASSPPGHLTDTQYF.

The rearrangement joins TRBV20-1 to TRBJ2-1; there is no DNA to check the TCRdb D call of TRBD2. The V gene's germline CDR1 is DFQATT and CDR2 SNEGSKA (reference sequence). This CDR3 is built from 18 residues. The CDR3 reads CSARDPKLAGRPYNEQFF.